This TCR beta chain was found in a study of control samples from healthy donors and cancer patients. The V end lost 4 bases, the J end lost 1 base, and 13 bases lay between the germline ends. There are 14 residues in the CDR3. Germline CDR1 GTSNPN, CDR2 SVGIG (reference sequence). The protocol was immunoSEQ multiplex PCR, while the TCRdb copy is restricted to in-frame clones and leaves out a portion. The table has roughly 160,000 clones, approximately 94% seen once. The sequenced material came from PBMCs. The chain recombines TRBV30 with TRBJ1-2; D is unclear. The sequence came from a man aged 55-75 years with colorectal cancer. CDR3 protein: CAWTSLLFNYGYTF. The CDR3 DNA follows: TGTGCCTGGACGAGCCTCCTATTTAACTATGGCTACACCTTC.